This passage covers 32 T cell receptor beta chains from one sample sequenced in a study of CD8 T cells in Susac syndrome. About 0.45 to 1 ug RNA was reverse transcribed with random hexamers. One entry per CDR3 protein results from TCRdb running MiXCR on the immunoSEQ multiplex PCR reads. The table has 150,000 or so distinct CDR3 sequences, roughly 94% seen once; the top ten hold 0.14%. The sequencing sample was made of CD4+ T cells from PBMCs. These TCRs come from a human donor with Susac syndrome.

The chain recombines TRBV12-3 or TRBV12-4 with TRBJ1-5, with D unclear. V was pared by 3 bases and J by 0 bases, with 12 bases between. The CDR3 spans 16 residues. As DNA, the CDR3 is TGTGCCAGCAGTTTCCAAGCTCAAGCTAGCAATCAGCCCCAGCATTTT. It codes for CASSFQAQASNQPQHF.

This chain connects TRBV7-9 to TRBJ1-4; no reliable D call. V was trimmed by 1 base and J by 4 bases, leaving 10 bases between them. This CDR3 contains 15 residues. CDR1 and CDR2 from the germline V gene are SEHNR and FQNEAQ (reference sequence). The CDR3 DNA follows: TGTGCCAGCAGCTTAGAGGGAGGCGATAATGAAAAACTGTTTTTT. Amino acids: CASSLEGGDNEKLFF. Full variable domain (rest looked up from reference TRBV7-9 and TRBJ1-4): DTGVSQNPRHKITKRGQNVTFRCDPISEHNRLYWYRQTLGQGPEFLTYFQNEAQLEKSRLLSDRFSAERPKGSFSTLEIQRTEQGDSAMYLCASSLEGGDNEKLFFGSGTQLSVL.

The chain links TRBV3-1 to TRBJ2-3; TRBD2 agrees at 9 bases. The CDR3 has 17 amino acids. CDR1 and CDR2 from the germline V gene are LGHDT and YNNKEL (reference sequence). V shed 4 bases and J 10 bases; nucleotides not matched to a gene: 18. The CDR3 region is CASSPPGLASQRHSQYF. For the CDR3, the DNA is TGTGCCAGCAGCCCTCCGGGACTAGCATCCCAGAGGCATTCGCAGTATTTT.

The CDR3: CASSPDRGQPQHF. The CDR3 region has the DNA TGTGCCAGCAGCCCGGACAGGGGCCAGCCCCAGCATTTT. The chain has TRBV7-8 and TRBJ1-5, with 9 bases that match TRBD1. Germline-derived CDR1 and CDR2 are SGHVS and FQNEAQ. The CDR3 loop spans 13 amino acids. V lost 5 bases, J lost 7 bases, and 3 bases stayed unmatched.

The chain couples TRBV5-4 to TRBJ2-4, with D perhaps TRBD1 or TRBD2 (5 bases each). The CDR3 is 14 residues long. With 4 bases removed from V and 0 bases from J, the gap between germline ends came to 8 bases. Germline V gene sequence: CDR1 SGHNT, CDR2 YYREEE (reference sequence). The DNA of the CDR3 is TGTGCCAGCAGCCCCGGGACAGCCAAAAACATTCAGTACTTC. It is translated as CASSPGTAKNIQYF.

The chain employs TRBV20-1 and TRBJ1-1; 7 bases are a match to TRBD1. There are 12 residues in the CDR3. Germline-derived CDR1 and CDR2 are DFQATT and SNEGSKA (reference sequence). Losses at the gene ends were 6 bases for V and 4 bases for J; bases not matched to a gene: 5. DNA for the CDR3: TGCAGTGCGTGCAGGGGGGCCACTGAAGCTTTCTTT. It codes for CSACRGATEAFF.

The chain has TRBV20-1 and TRBJ1-6; D call uncertain. V lost 3 bases, J lost 7 bases, and 10 bases lay in between. The CDR3 consists of 13 residues. CDR1 DFQATT and CDR2 SNEGSKA come from the germline V gene (reference sequence). This CDR3 is CSARSVYNSPLHF. The CDR3, as DNA: TGCAGTGCTAGGTCGGTGTACAATTCACCCCTCCACTTT.

The V call is TRBV12-3 or TRBV12-4, the J call TRBJ2-4; 7 nucleotides align to TRBD2. The CDR3 is 15 residues long. The J segment lost 3 bases and the V segment lost 3 bases, leaving 5 bases of the junction unmatched. CDR3 sequence: CASSFAREGKNIQYF. CDR3 DNA sequence: TGTGCCAGCAGTTTCGCCAGGGAGGGCAAAAACATTCAGTACTTC.

The chain employs TRBV5-6 and TRBJ2-7; D may match TRBD1 or TRBD2 (5 bases each). V was trimmed by 4 bases and J by 2 bases, leaving 13 bases between them. Germline values: CDR1 SGHDT, CDR2 YYEEEE. The CDR3 is 14 amino acids. The CDR3 sequence is CASSRTGLTYEQYF. DNA of the CDR3: TGTGCCAGCAGCCGGACGGGGCTTACCTACGAGCAGTACTTC.

The J gene is TRBJ2-3, the V gene TRBV28; D not resolved. The ends were cut back, 6 bases at V and 0 bases at J, with 4 bases in the middle. Germline V gene lookup returns CDR1 MDHEN and CDR2 SYDVKM. The CDR3 runs to 12 residues. This CDR3 is CASRFSTDTQYF. CDR3 DNA sequence: TGTGCCAGCAGGTTCAGCACAGATACGCAGTATTTT.

The V call is TRBV29-1, the J call TRBJ1-2; D may be TRBD1 (5 bases). CDR3 size: 13 residues. Germline loops: CDR1 SQVTM, CDR2 ANQGSEA. V dropped 0 bases and J dropped 11 bases, with 16 bases sitting between them. The CDR3: CSVEDEGRAGYTF. The CDR3 nucleotides read TGCAGCGTTGAAGACGAAGGCAGGGCAGGGTACACCTTC.

The chain uses TRBV25-1 and TRBJ2-1, with 9 bases fitting TRBD2. Trimming removed 7 bases from V and 5 bases from J; junction bases left unmatched: 9. The germline CDR1 and CDR2 sequences are MGHDK and SYGVNS. The CDR3 length is 15 residues. CDR3 sequence reads: CASTQKTSGDNEQFF. CDR3 coding DNA: TGTGCCAGCACCCAAAAGACTAGCGGAGACAATGAGCAGTTCTTC.

CDR3 amino acids: CASSSTVEETQYF. The CDR3 nucleotides read TGTGCCAGCAGCTCCACAGTAGAAGAGACCCAGTACTTC. This sequence joins TRBV5-6 and TRBJ2-5; D is undetermined. V was cut by 3 bases and J by 3 bases, with 9 bases left in between. The CDR3 length is 13 residues. Germline loops: CDR1 SGHDT, CDR2 YYEEEE.

The V gene is TRBV18, the J gene TRBJ1-5; D is undetermined. CDR1 KGHSH and CDR2 LQKENI come from the germline V gene. V lost 5 bases, J lost 3 bases, and 8 bases lay in between. This CDR3 comprises 13 residues. The CDR3 nucleotides read TGTGCCAGCTCATCCTCGTACAATCAGCCCCAGCATTTT. It yields the protein CASSSSYNQPQHF.

This clonotype was seen a few times. The chain carries TRBV6-1 and TRBJ2-1, with D tentatively TRBD2 (5 bases). Germline CDR1 reads MNHNS; CDR2 reads SASEGT. V was cut by 5 bases and J by 0 bases, with 11 bases left in between. This CDR3 region has 15 residues. The CDR3 region is CASSFTGSSYNEQFF. DNA of the CDR3: TGTGCCAGCAGTTTTACGGGGAGCTCCTACAATGAGCAGTTCTTC.

The V call is TRBV2, the J call TRBJ1-1, with TRBD1 matching 7 bases. V was pared by 7 bases and J by 5 bases, with 7 bases of the junction left unmatched. The CDR3 length is 13 residues. Looked up from germline, CDR1 is SNHLY and CDR2 is FYNNEI. The CDR3 DNA reads as TGTGCCAGCACGGGACAGAGGAGGACTGAAGCTTTCTTT. Its protein is CASTGQRRTEAFF.

V and J are TRBV4-1 and TRBJ2-5, with D possibly TRBD2 on 5 matching bases. Germline loops: CDR1 MGHRA, CDR2 YSYEKL. V was clipped by 0 bases and J by 0 bases, with 14 bases between them. The CDR3 totals 17 residues. The chain's CDR3 is CASSQDQWRTYQETQYF. The CDR3 bases are TGCGCCAGCAGCCAAGACCAGTGGAGGACTTACCAAGAGACCCAGTACTTC.

The chain has TRBV7-9 and TRBJ1-1; weak D call: TRBD1 (5 bases). V was cut by 5 bases and J by 3 bases, with 16 bases left in between. Germline V gene lookup returns CDR1 SEHNR and CDR2 FQNEAQ (reference sequence). The CDR3 has 15 amino acids. The CDR3 protein is CASSHDDSFDTEAFF. The DNA for the CDR3 is TGTGCCAGCAGCCACGACGACAGCTTTGACACTGAAGCTTTCTTT.

This sequence joins TRBV20-1 and TRBJ2-7; 9 nucleotides agree with TRBD1. CDR1 is DFQATT and CDR2 is SNEGSKA in the germline V gene (reference sequence). The ends lost 6 bases at V and 5 bases at J; junction bases unmatched: 5. This CDR3 spans 12 amino acids. The CDR3 bases are TGCAGTGCCGGGACAGGGATCGACGAGCAGTACTTC. This translates into CSAGTGIDEQYF.

This clonotype was counted a single time. This chain uses TRBV10-3 with TRBJ2-1; 13 nucleotides align to TRBD2. V trimming: 4 bases; J trimming: 8 bases; junction bases outside the gene matches: 11. This CDR3 is built from 17 residues. CDR1 is ENHRY, CDR2 SYGVKD, per germline. CDR3 bases: TGTGCCATCAGTGCCTTTCAAACTAGCGGGAGGGCGGATGAGCAGTTCTTC. It encodes CAISAFQTSGRADEQFF.

This sequence joins TRBV27 and TRBJ2-7; 11 positions match TRBD2. This CDR3 contains 16 residues. V shed 6 bases and J 3 bases; nucleotides not matched to a gene: 10. The germline V gene encodes CDR1 MNHEY and CDR2 SMNVEV (reference sequence). The CDR3 spells CASRLGASGGIYEQYF. The CDR3 region has the DNA TGTGCCAGCAGGTTGGGGGCTAGCGGGGGGATCTACGAGCAGTACTTC.

V is TRBV10-3 and J is TRBJ1-1; 10 bases align to TRBD1. V gave up 6 bases and J gave up 3 bases; unmatched junction bases: 7. The CDR3 loop spans 15 amino acids. Germline values: CDR1 ENHRY, CDR2 SYGVKD. The CDR3 spells CAIRGTGERYTEAFF. CDR3 DNA sequence: TGTGCCATCAGAGGGACAGGGGAGAGATACACTGAAGCTTTCTTT.

This sequence joins TRBV12-3 or TRBV12-4 and TRBJ2-7, with 7 bases lining up with TRBD1. The V gene end was trimmed by 8 bases and the J gene end by 2 bases; junction bases not matched to a gene: 9. The CDR3 has 14 amino acids. The CDR3 is CASFHRDRPYEQYF. In DNA form, the CDR3 reads TGTGCCAGCTTCCACCGGGACAGACCCTACGAGCAGTACTTC.

This chain links TRBV20-1 with TRBJ1-5; TRBD1 aligns across 9 bases. V was pared by 5 bases and J by 3 bases, with 11 bases of the junction left unmatched. The CDR3 contains 16 residues. In germline, CDR1 is DFQATT, CDR2 SNEGSKA (reference sequence). This CDR3 reads CSAGPMGQGNNQPQHF. Written as DNA, the CDR3 is TGCAGTGCTGGACCAATGGGACAGGGAAACAATCAGCCCCAGCATTTT.

J is TRBJ1-5 and V is TRBV12-3 or TRBV12-4, with D tentatively TRBD1 (5 bases). Deletions cut 1 base from V and 7 bases from J, with 14 bases between. This CDR3 has 15 residues. The chain's CDR3 is CASSLGHRFQQPQHF. CDR3 nucleotides: TGTGCCAGCAGTTTAGGTCACAGGTTCCAGCAGCCCCAGCATTTT.

The chain recombines TRBV20-1 with TRBJ1-5; D is unclear. CDR3 size: 16 residues. Trimming removed 2 bases at V and 1 base at J, with 15 bases between. In germline, CDR1 is DFQATT, CDR2 SNEGSKA (reference sequence). CDR3 DNA: TGCAGTGCTAGACCGGAACCTGGACGGAGCAATCAGCCCCAGCATTTT. Its translation is CSARPEPGRSNQPQHF.

The CDR3: CAWSGTGVGELFF. The CDR3 DNA sequence: TGTGCCTGGAGTGGGACAGGGGTCGGGGAGCTGTTTTTT. The rearrangement joins TRBV30 to TRBJ2-2, with 9 positions matching TRBD1. The V gene end was trimmed by 1 base and the J gene end by 7 bases; junction bases not matched to a gene: 1. Per the germline V gene, CDR1 is GTSNPN and CDR2 is SVGIG (reference sequence). The CDR3 runs to 13 residues.

The chain links TRBV11-2 to TRBJ1-2; the match to TRBD1 covers 11 bases. The CDR3 covers 13 residues. V trimming: 6 bases; J trimming: 7 bases; junction bases outside the gene matches: 4. In germline, CDR1 is SGHAT, CDR2 FQNNGV. CDR3 DNA sequence: TGTGCCAGCAGGGGACAGGGGGAAGCTGGCTACACCTTC. The encoded protein is CASRGQGEAGYTF. Full variable domain (rest looked up from reference TRBV11-2 and TRBJ1-2): EAGVAQSPRYKIIEKRQSVAFWCNPISGHATLYWYQQILGQGPKLLIQFQNNGVVDDSQLPKDRFSAERLKGVDSTLKIQPAKLEDSAVYLCASRGQGEAGYTFGSGTRLTVV.

The chain recombines TRBV5-6 with TRBJ2-5; unclear D gene. Germline V gives CDR1 SGHDT, CDR2 YYEEEE. V lost 0 bases, J lost 1 base, and 13 bases lay in between. CDR3 length: 16 amino acids. CDR3 coding DNA: TGTGCCAGCAGCTTGGCGCTTACAACGACCCAAGAGACCCAGTACTTC. Translating gives CASSLALTTTQETQYF. The variable domain in full, with the rest retrieved from reference TRBV5-6 and TRBJ2-5, is DAGVTQSPTHLIKTRGQQVTLRCSPKSGHDTVSWYQQALGQGPQFIFQYYEEEERQRGNFPDRFSGHQFPNYSSELNVNALLLGDSALYLCASSLALTTTQETQYFGPGTRLLVL.

CDR3 region: CASSLDSSYEQYF. The CDR3 DNA reads as TGTGCCAGCAGTTTGGACAGCTCCTACGAGCAGTACTTC. The V call is TRBV12-3 or TRBV12-4, the J call TRBJ2-7, with D tentatively TRBD1 (6 bases). CDR3 length: 13 residues. V was shortened by 3 bases and J by 0 bases, with 6 bases between the two germline ends.

This clonotype was seen just once. This chain joins TRBV20-1 and TRBJ1-1; D unresolved. Deletions cut 6 bases from V and 0 bases from J, with 11 bases between. Germline values: CDR1 DFQATT, CDR2 SNEGSKA (reference sequence). The CDR3 has 13 residues. This CDR3 is CSAMESMNTEAFF. CDR3 nucleotides: TGCAGTGCAATGGAGAGCATGAACACTGAAGCTTTCTTT.

The chain uses TRBV9 and TRBJ2-7; a weak D match, TRBD2 (5 bases). CDR3 size: 15 residues. Germline assignment: CDR1 SGDLS and CDR2 YYNGEE. V lost 0 bases, J lost 3 bases, and 13 bases lay in between. The chain's CDR3 is CASSVGPSRYYEQYF. The CDR3 DNA is TGTGCCAGCAGCGTAGGGCCTAGCCGCTACTACGAGCAGTACTTC. The whole variable domain, filled in from reference TRBV9 and TRBJ2-7, reads DSGVTQTPKHLITATGQRVTLRCSPRSGDLSVYWYQQSLDQGLQFLIQYYNGEERAKGNILERFSAQQFPDLHSELNLSSLELGDSALYFCASSVGPSRYYEQYFGPGTRLTVT.